This T cell receptor (beta chain) was observed in a study of blood T cell repertoires in COVID-19 (dated by TCRdb to the early 2020s). In terms of the full investigation: Collaborator samples came from the United States, Italy and Spain and covered acute and convalescent phases of COVID-19. Sample metadata almost always included a de-identified subject ID, COVID-19 status, age in years and sex. Deeply sampled blood TCRbeta repertoires from subjects exposed to, actively infected with, or recovered from COVID-19 were included in the dataset. HLA class I and class II types, where available, came from metadata supplied by the sample provider rather than from assay-based typing. The repertoires were made available in a free public database intended to serve as a resource for research on the immune response to SARS-CoV-2. The material from the prospective study consisted of cDNA or gDNA derived from T cells, B-cell-depleted T cells, or PBMCs. Samples were obtained from the ongoing ImmuneRACE study (first 160 participants) and from some 1,200 subjects provided by 6 global collaborators.

The cysteine opens and the phenylalanine closes a CDR3 of 15 amino acids. Only the CDR3 DNA stays, 45 bases, in frame from base 1. V gives up 7 bases and J gives up 0 bases, and the segment between their germline ends measures 13 bases. CDR1 LGHNT and CDR2 FRNRAP are derived from the germline V gene. Here is what the overall study found, with its caveats: Clinical and demographic metadata were provided uncurated, with the amount varying by source and participant.

Whole blood was collected in K2EDTA tubes by collaborating institutions according to the institutions' own protocols. For TCRbeta analysis, collaborators shipped samples in one of three forms: frozen whole blood, isolated PBMCs, or DNA extracted from either of those sample types. This clone was counted once. The antigen it recognizes is unknown. No qualities accompany the bases; no much larger clone lies one base away. TCRbeta CDR3 regions were amplified from genomic DNA using the immunoSEQ Assay, a bias-controlled multiplex PCR. On the authors' methods: The number of nucleated cells in each sample was estimated from the amplification of reference gene primers within the assay. To quantify the absolute abundance of each unique TCRbeta CDR3 rearrangement, sequence reads were collapsed and filtered. For each sample, productive Simpson clonality was calculated by taking the square root of Simpson's diversity index across productive rearrangements. TCRdb re-hosts the immuneACCESS table, in-frame sequences only. Its copies lack some clones; in the studies checked, an unresolved V gene accounts for under half of them, and the cause for the rest is not known. The DNA gave D and trimming, while V, J and clone size come from that table. This sample comprises about 150,000 clones, approximately 80% of them detected only once. The top ten hold approximately 2.9% of the sample.

The rearrangement joined TRBV12-5 to TRBJ1-3; a confident D gene designation cannot be given. This receptor was taken from a woman aged 55-70 years with acute or convalescent COVID-19. Sequencing was done on a sample of peripheral blood. The nucleotide sequence reads as follows: TGTGCTAGTGACGGAGGCATATTCTCTGGAAACACCATATATTTT. Translated, it reads CASDGGIFSGNTIYF.